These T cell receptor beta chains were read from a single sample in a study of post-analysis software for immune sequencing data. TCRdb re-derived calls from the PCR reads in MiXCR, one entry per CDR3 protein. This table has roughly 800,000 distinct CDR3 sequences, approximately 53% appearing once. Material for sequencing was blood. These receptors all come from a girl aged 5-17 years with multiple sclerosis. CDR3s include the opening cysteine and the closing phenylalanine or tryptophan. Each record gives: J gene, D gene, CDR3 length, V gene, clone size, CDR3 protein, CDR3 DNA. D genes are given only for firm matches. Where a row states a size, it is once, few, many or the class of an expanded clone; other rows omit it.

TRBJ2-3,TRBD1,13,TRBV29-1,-,CSVVGQGTDTQYF,TGCAGCGTTGTGGGACAGGGCACAGATACGCAGTATTTT
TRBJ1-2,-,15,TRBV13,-,CASRQREGLNYGYTF,TGTGCCAGCAGACAACGGGAGGGACTTAACTATGGCTACACCTTC
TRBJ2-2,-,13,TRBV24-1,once,CATSDPLDGELFF,TGTGCCACCAGTGATCCTTTGGACGGGGAGCTGTTTTTT
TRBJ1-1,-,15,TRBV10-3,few,CAISDRQGNGAEAFF,TGTGCCATCAGTGACCGCCAGGGGAATGGGGCTGAAGCTTTCTTT
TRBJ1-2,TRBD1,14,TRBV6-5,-,CASSQRQGSYGYTF,TGTGCCAGCAGTCAACGACAGGGGAGCTATGGCTACACCTTC
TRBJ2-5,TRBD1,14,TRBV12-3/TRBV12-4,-,CASSPAGGAETQYF,TGTGCCAGCAGCCCAGCAGGGGGCGCGGAGACCCAGTACTTC
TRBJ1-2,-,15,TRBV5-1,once,CASGVRWQSMDGYTF,TGCGCCAGCGGAGTAAGGTGGCAGAGTATGGATGGCTACACCTTC
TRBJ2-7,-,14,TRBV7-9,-,CASSPDYLMNEQYF,TGTGCCAGCAGCCCGGACTACCTAATGAACGAGCAGTACTTC
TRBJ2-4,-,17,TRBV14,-,CASSHASGGRGLNIQYF,TGTGCCAGCAGCCACGCGTCCGGGGGCAGAGGTTTAAACATTCAGTACTTC
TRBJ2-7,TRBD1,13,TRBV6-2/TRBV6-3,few,CASNIDRAYEQYF,TGTGCCAGCAACATAGACAGGGCCTACGAGCAGTACTTC
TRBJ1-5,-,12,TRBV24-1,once,CATRQLNQPQHF,TGTGCCACCAGACAGCTTAATCAGCCCCAGCATTTT
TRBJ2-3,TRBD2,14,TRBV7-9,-,CASSQTSDADTQYF,TGTGCCAGCAGCCAGACTAGCGACGCAGATACGCAGTATTTT
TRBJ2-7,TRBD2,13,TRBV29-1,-,CGVEPSGTYEQYF,TGCGGCGTTGAACCTAGCGGCACCTACGAGCAGTACTTC
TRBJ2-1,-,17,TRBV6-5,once,CASSNSFAVRRGNEQFF,TGTGCCAGCAGTAACTCTTTCGCCGTTCGTAGGGGCAATGAGCAGTTCTTC
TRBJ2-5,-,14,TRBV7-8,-,CASSPGRSGETQYF,TGTGCCAGCAGCCCCGGCCGATCAGGAGAGACCCAGTACTTC
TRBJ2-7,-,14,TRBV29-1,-,CSVEPQPSYNEQYF,TGCAGCGTTGAGCCACAGCCCTCCTACAATGAGCAGTACTTC
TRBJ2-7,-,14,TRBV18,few,CASSPGAGVYEQYF,TGTGCCAGCTCACCAGGTGCAGGGGTCTACGAGCAGTACTTC
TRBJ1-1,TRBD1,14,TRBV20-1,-,CSASETGPNTEAFF,TGCAGTGCTAGCGAGACAGGGCCCAACACTGAAGCTTTCTTT
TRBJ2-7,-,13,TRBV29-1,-,CSVYSRNSYEHYF,TGCAGCGTATACAGCAGAAACTCCTACGAGCATTACTTC